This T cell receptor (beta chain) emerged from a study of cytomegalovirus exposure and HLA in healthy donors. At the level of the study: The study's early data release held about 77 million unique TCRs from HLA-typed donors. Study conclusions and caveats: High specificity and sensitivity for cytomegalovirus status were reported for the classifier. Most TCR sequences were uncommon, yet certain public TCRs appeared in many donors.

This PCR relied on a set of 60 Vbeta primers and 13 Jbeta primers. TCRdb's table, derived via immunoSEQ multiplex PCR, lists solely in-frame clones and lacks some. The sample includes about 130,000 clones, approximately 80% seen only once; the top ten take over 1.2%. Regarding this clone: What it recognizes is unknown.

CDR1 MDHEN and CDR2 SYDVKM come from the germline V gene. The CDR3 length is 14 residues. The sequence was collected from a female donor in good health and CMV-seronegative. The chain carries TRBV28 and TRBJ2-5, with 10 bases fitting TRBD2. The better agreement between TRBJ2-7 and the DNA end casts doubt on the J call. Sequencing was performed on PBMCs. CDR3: CASSASGSTYEQYF. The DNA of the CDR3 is TGTGCCAGCAGTGCTAGCGGGAGCACCTACGAGCAGTACTTC.